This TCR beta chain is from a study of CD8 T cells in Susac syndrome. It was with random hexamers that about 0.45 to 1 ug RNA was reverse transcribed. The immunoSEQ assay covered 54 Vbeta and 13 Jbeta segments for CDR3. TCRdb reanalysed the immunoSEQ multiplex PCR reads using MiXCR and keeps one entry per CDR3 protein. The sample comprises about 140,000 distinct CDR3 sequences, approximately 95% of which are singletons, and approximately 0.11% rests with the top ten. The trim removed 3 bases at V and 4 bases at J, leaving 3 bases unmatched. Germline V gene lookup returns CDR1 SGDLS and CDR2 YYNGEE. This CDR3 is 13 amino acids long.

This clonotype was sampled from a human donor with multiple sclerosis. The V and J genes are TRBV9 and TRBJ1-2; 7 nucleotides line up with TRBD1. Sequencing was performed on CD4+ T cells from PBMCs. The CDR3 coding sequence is TGTGCCAGCAGCGCGGGACAGCCCTATGGCTACACCTTC. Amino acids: CASSAGQPYGYTF.